This T cell receptor beta chain was captured in a study of shared clonotypes between healthy human individuals. Only in-frame clones appear in the TCRdb table, and some are missing; sequencing was by immunoSEQ multiplex PCR. The sample shows some 2,000,000 clones, 90% to 97% of them seen only once. Trimming cost V 4 bases and J 4 bases; bases outside gene matches: 7. Germline assignment: CDR1 SGHTA and CDR2 FQGNSA. The CDR3 is 15 amino acids. Sequenced material: naive CD4+ T cells sorted from blood. Documented subset: CD45RA+ positively selected. V gene TRBV7-2 combines with J gene TRBJ1-3; 7 bases are shared with TRBD1. The receptor's source is a man aged 18 to 29 in good health. The DNA of the CDR3 is TGTGCCAGCAGCTCTTCGACAGGGCCGGGAAACACCATATATTTT. The encoded protein is CASSSSTGPGNTIYF.